A selection of T cell receptor beta chains follows, all from one sample in a study of blood T cell repertoires in COVID-19. Generated by immunoSEQ multiplex PCR, the TCRdb table keeps only in-frame clones and is missing some. The data contain 490,000 or so clones, 80% to 90% of them singletons. Sample: PBMCs or T cells enriched from blood (not recorded which). These TCRs come from a woman aged 55 to 70 who had recovered from COVID-19. CDR3s include the opening cysteine and the closing phenylalanine or tryptophan. D genes are given only for firm matches. Clone size is stated in some rows and not others, as once, few, many or a class when expanded.

V	size	J	D	DNA	CDR3
TRBV6-5	NA	TRBJ1-5	NA	TGTGCCAGCAGTCCCGGACAGCACAATCAGCCCCAGCATTTT	CASSPGQHNQPQHF
TRBV27	NA	TRBJ1-4	NA	TGTGCCAGTTCCCGGGGGACGGCGGCTAATGAAAAACTGTTTTTT	CASSRGTAANEKLFF
TRBV5-1	few	TRBJ1-3	NA	TGCGCCAGCAGCTTTACAGGGAGCTCTGGAAACACCATATATTTT	CASSFTGSSGNTIYF
TRBV13	once	TRBJ1-6	NA	TGTGCCAGCAGCTTGACAGATAATAATTCACCCCTCCACTTT	CASSLTDNNSPLHF
TRBV6-5	NA	TRBJ1-5	TRBD1	TGTGCCAGCAGTTACGGGGCAGGGGGAGTCGGTCAGCCCCAGCATTTT	CASSYGAGGVGQPQHF
TRBV18	NA	TRBJ2-2	TRBD1	TGTGCCAGCTCACCAGGGACAGGGGCCGGGGAGCTGTTTTTT	CASSPGTGAGELFF
TRBV28	NA	TRBJ1-5	TRBD1	TGTGCCAGCAGTGGGGGACAGGGGTATCAGCCCCAGCATTTT	CASSGGQGYQPQHF
TRBV19	NA	TRBJ2-7	NA	TGTGCCAGTAGTGTCCAAGAGGGCTACAGCTCCTACGAGCAGTACTTC	CASSVQEGYSSYEQYF
TRBV5-8	NA	TRBJ1-2	NA	TGTGCCAGCGGACAGTACCCACAGGGCTACACCTTC	CASGQYPQGYTF
TRBV28	NA	TRBJ1-2	TRBD1	TGTGCCAGCAGCGGGACAGGGGGCTACACCTTC	CASSGTGGYTF
TRBV27	once	TRBJ1-4	TRBD1	TGTGCCAGCAGTTTAAACAGGGGGAGGGAAAAACTGTTTTTT	CASSLNRGREKLFF
TRBV27	NA	TRBJ2-6	NA	TGTGCCAGCAGTTTTAAAGCAGGGGCATCTGGGGCCAACGTCCTGACTTTC	CASSFKAGASGANVLTF
TRBV11-2	NA	TRBJ1-1	NA	TGTGCCAGCGCATTAGGACAGATGAACACTGAAGCTTTCTTT	CASALGQMNTEAFF
TRBV3-1/TRBV3-2	NA	TRBJ2-2	TRBD1	TGTGCCAGCAGCCAGTACAGGGGGCAGGGCACCGGGGAGCTGTTTTTT	CASSQYRGQGTGELFF
TRBV7-9	NA	TRBJ1-6	NA	TGTGCCAGCAGCTTAGCAGGGCCGGGGTCACCCCTCCACTTT	CASSLAGPGSPLHF
TRBV5-1	NA	TRBJ1-1	TRBD1	TGCGCCAGCAGCGCACAGGGGGACACTGAAGCTTTCTTT	CASSAQGDTEAFF
TRBV5-4	NA	TRBJ1-2	TRBD1	TGTGCCAGCAGCTCCGGGACAGGGGCTCACTATGGCTACACCTTC	CASSSGTGAHYGYTF
TRBV3-1/TRBV3-2	NA	TRBJ1-6	NA	TGTGCCAGCAGCCAAGGGCTTATCTCTAGGGGTTCACCCCTCCACTTT	CASSQGLISRGSPLHF
TRBV3-1/TRBV3-2	NA	TRBJ2-2	NA	TGTGCCAGCAGTCCCCTTGCCGGGGAGCTGTTTTTT	CASSPLAGELFF
TRBV29-1	NA	TRBJ1-2	TRBD1	TGCAGCGTTCCGGGACAGCCATTCTTC	CSVPGQPFF
TRBV6-7	NA	TRBJ2-7	NA	TGTGCCAGCAGTCCCGGGACACCGTCGTTGGTGAACTTC	CASSPGTPSLVNF
TRBV10-3	NA	TRBJ2-3	NA	TGTGCCGCCAGCCGGGACTCTCCCACAGATACGCAGTATTTT	CAASRDSPTDTQYF
TRBV6-5	NA	TRBJ2-5	TRBD1	TGTGCCAGCAGTTACTCGGACAGGGGAGGGGAGACCCAGTACTTC	CASSYSDRGGETQYF
TRBV27	once	TRBJ1-2	TRBD1	TGTGCCAGCAGTGGCCGGACAGGAGGGGGCTATGGCTACACCTTC	CASSGRTGGGYGYTF
TRBV18	NA	TRBJ1-3	NA	TGTGCCAGCTCACCTTTGCAGGATGGAAACACCATATATTTT	CASSPLQDGNTIYF
TRBV24-1	NA	TRBJ1-1	NA	TGTGCCACCAGTGAGCAGGGGAACACTGAAGCTTTCTTT	CATSEQGNTEAFF
TRBV2	once	TRBJ2-1	TRBD2	TGTGCCAGCAGTATTACCGGGACTAGCGACAATGAGCAGTTCTTC	CASSITGTSDNEQFF
TRBV5-1	NA	TRBJ1-1	NA	TGCGCCAGCAGCTTAGGGGTCTCCGTGAACACTGAAGCTTTCTTT	CASSLGVSVNTEAFF
TRBV6-5	NA	TRBJ1-4	TRBD1	TGTGCCAGCAGTTACTCTGGACAGGGGAATGAAAAACTGTTTTTT	CASSYSGQGNEKLFF
TRBV2	NA	TRBJ2-5	NA	TGTGCCAGCAGTGTTGTTCTAGCGAGAACCGAGACCCAGTACTTC	CASSVVLARTETQYF
TRBV20-1	NA	TRBJ1-2	NA	TGCAGTGCTAGTCGATTGACCCAGGGCGGTGGCTACACCTTC	CSASRLTQGGGYTF
TRBV9	NA	TRBJ1-1	NA	TGTGCCAGCAGCGTAGTGGGGGGAAGTAACACTGAAGCTTTCTTT	CASSVVGGSNTEAFF
TRBV19	NA	TRBJ2-3	NA	TGTGCCAGTACGGGGGTGGGCACAGATACGCAGTATTTT	CASTGVGTDTQYF